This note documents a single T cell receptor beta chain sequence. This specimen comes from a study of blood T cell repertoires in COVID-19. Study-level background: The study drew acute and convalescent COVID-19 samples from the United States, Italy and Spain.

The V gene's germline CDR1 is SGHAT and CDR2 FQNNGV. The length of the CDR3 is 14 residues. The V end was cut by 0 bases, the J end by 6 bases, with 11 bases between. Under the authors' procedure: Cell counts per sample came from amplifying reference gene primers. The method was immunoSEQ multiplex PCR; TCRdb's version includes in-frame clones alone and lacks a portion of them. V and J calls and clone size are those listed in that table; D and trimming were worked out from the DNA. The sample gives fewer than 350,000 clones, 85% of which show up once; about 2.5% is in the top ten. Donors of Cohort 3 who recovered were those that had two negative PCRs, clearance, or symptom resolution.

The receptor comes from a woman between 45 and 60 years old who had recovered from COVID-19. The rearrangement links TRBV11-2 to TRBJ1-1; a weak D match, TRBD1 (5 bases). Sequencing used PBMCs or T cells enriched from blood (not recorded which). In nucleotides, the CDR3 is TGTGCCAGCAGCTTAGATCGGGGGAGGGCTGAAGCTTTCTTT. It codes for CASSLDRGRAEAFF.